The sequence of this T cell receptor beta chain was determined in a study of CD8 T cells in Susac syndrome. After extraction with the RNeasy kit, about 0.45 to 1 ug of the RNA was reverse transcribed using random hexamers. TCRdb re-called the immunoSEQ multiplex PCR reads with MiXCR, one entry per CDR3 protein. Among around 200,000 distinct CDR3 sequences listed, roughly 94% were seen once. Trimming removed 7 bases from V and 0 bases from J, with 16 bases in between. CDR1 DFQATT and CDR2 SNEGSKA come from the germline V gene (reference sequence). The CDR3 is 15 amino acids. The sequencing input was CD8+ T cells from PBMCs. The chain links TRBV20-1 to TRBJ1-5; tentatively, D is TRBD1 (6 bases). This TCR was recovered from a human donor with Susac syndrome. The CDR3 region has the DNA TGCAGTGTTCCCAGGGGAGGCGATAGCAATCAGCCCCAGCATTTT. This translates into CSVPRGGDSNQPQHF.